Listed below are T cell receptor beta chains from one sample, sequenced in a study of blood T cell repertoires in COVID-19. Sequenced by immunoSEQ multiplex PCR; TCRdb stores in-frame clones only, minus some. Of roughly 210,000 clones in the sample, roughly 84% were seen once. The sequencing sample was made of PBMCs or T cells enriched from blood (not recorded which). The receptors were sampled from a man aged 30-40 years in a cohort exposed to, infected with or recovered from COVID-19 (not recorded which). Each CDR3 is given with its conserved first and last residue. A D gene is named only where the DNA matches it firmly. Clone size appears in some rows only: once, few, many, or a class for an expanded clone.

V	size	length	J	D	CDR3	DNA
TRBV28	many	17	TRBJ1-3	NA	CASSLEEASVMGNTIYF	TGTGCCAGCAGTTTAGAGGAGGCCTCGGTGATGGGAAACACCATATATTTT
TRBV28	NA	12	TRBJ1-1	NA	CASGLRNTEAFF	TGTGCCAGCGGACTGAGGAACACTGAAGCTTTCTTT
TRBV5-6	NA	15	TRBJ1-1	TRBD1	CASSTLQGADTEAFF	TGTGCCAGCAGCACCCTACAGGGGGCGGACACTGAAGCTTTCTTT
TRBV28	NA	19	TRBJ2-4	TRBD1	CASSVGQGRVLLAKNIQYF	TGTGCCAGCAGTGTGGGACAGGGCAGGGTTCTACTAGCCAAAAACATTCAGTACTTC
TRBV7-7	NA	13	TRBJ2-7	TRBD1	CASSFSTGFEQYF	TGTGCTAGCAGCTTTTCGACAGGGTTCGAGCAGTACTTC
TRBV27	once	15	TRBJ2-7	TRBD2	CASSLSGLAVYEQYF	TGTGCCAGCAGTTTATCGGGACTAGCGGTATACGAGCAGTACTTC
TRBV19	NA	14	TRBJ2-7	NA	CASSKAGISYEQYF	TGTGCCAGTAGTAAGGCGGGCATCTCCTACGAGCAGTACTTC
TRBV9	NA	16	TRBJ1-6	NA	CASSDRSLSYNSPLHF	TGTGCCAGCAGCGACAGGTCCCTCTCCTATAATTCACCCCTCCACTTT
TRBV19	NA	15	TRBJ2-7	NA	CASSMGSLPAYEQYF	TGTGCCAGTAGTATGGGCAGCCTACCAGCCTACGAGCAGTACTTC
TRBV28	NA	18	TRBJ2-7	TRBD2	CASSLQGLAGEESYEQYF	TGTGCCAGCAGTTTACAAGGACTAGCGGGAGAAGAATCCTACGAGCAGTACTTC
TRBV27	few	14	TRBJ1-1	TRBD1	CASSTGASNTEAFF	TGTGCCAGCAGCACAGGGGCCAGTAACACTGAAGCTTTCTTT
TRBV27	NA	15	TRBJ1-1	NA	CASTDGTGGNTEAFF	TGTGCCAGCACCGACGGGACCGGGGGGAACACTGAAGCTTTCTTT
TRBV10-3	NA	13	TRBJ2-3	NA	CAIRQDSTDTQYF	TGTGCCATCAGACAGGACAGCACAGATACGCAGTATTTT
TRBV7-6	NA	16	TRBJ2-1	TRBD2	CASSHSGAGGYNEQFF	TGTGCCAGCAGCCATTCTGGGGCGGGAGGGTACAATGAGCAGTTCTTC
TRBV3-1/TRBV3-2	NA	15	TRBJ2-2	TRBD1	CASSHGTGRTGELFF	TGTGCCAGCAGCCACGGGACAGGGCGGACCGGGGAGCTGTTTTTT
TRBV4-1	medium-sized	15	TRBJ1-4	TRBD1	CASSQDGQVDEKLFF	TGCGCCAGCAGCCAAGATGGACAGGTAGACGAAAAACTGTTTTTT
TRBV7-9	NA	14	TRBJ2-5	TRBD2	CASSLSGSQETQYF	TGTGCCAGCAGCCTTAGCGGGTCTCAAGAGACCCAGTACTTC
TRBV5-1	NA	16	TRBJ2-3	TRBD1	CASTPDTGAGTDTQYF	TGCGCCAGCACACCAGATACAGGGGCGGGCACAGATACGCAGTATTTT
TRBV27	NA	12	TRBJ2-1	NA	CASSLTGAEQFF	TGTGCCAGCAGTTTAACGGGAGCGGAGCAGTTCTTC
TRBV28	NA	16	TRBJ1-3	NA	CASSPRGTSSGNTIYF	TGTGCCAGCAGTCCCCGGGGGACTAGCTCTGGAAACACCATATATTTT
TRBV28	NA	14	TRBJ1-5	TRBD1	CASRTGAGNQPQHF	TGTGCCAGCAGGACAGGGGCGGGCAATCAGCCCCAGCATTTT
TRBV7-9	medium-sized	18	TRBJ2-3	TRBD2	CASSFPTSGSQGTDTQYF	TGTGCCAGCAGCTTTCCCACTAGCGGGAGTCAGGGCACAGATACGCAGTATTTT
TRBV7-3	NA	16	TRBJ2-3	NA	CASSLSRAGGTDTQYF	TGTGCCAGCAGTCTCAGTCGGGCAGGGGGCACAGATACGCAGTATTTT
TRBV12-3/TRBV12-4	NA	13	TRBJ2-1	TRBD1	CASRSGQGNEQFF	TGTGCCAGCAGATCGGGACAGGGTAATGAGCAGTTCTTC
TRBV7-9	few	16	TRBJ2-1	TRBD2	CASSSSAGATYNEQFF	TGTGCCAGCAGCTCATCAGCGGGAGCCACCTACAATGAGCAGTTCTTC
TRBV7-3	NA	13	TRBJ2-2	NA	CASSPAGPGELFF	TGTGCCAGCAGCCCTGCGGGGCCCGGGGAGCTGTTTTTT
TRBV5-5	NA	12	TRBJ2-7	NA	CASSLVNYEQYF	TGTGCCAGCAGCTTGGTTAACTACGAGCAGTACTTC
TRBV7-8	NA	14	TRBJ1-2	NA	CASSLVFGGYGYTF	TGTGCCAGCAGCTTAGTCTTCGGGGGCTATGGCTACACCTTC